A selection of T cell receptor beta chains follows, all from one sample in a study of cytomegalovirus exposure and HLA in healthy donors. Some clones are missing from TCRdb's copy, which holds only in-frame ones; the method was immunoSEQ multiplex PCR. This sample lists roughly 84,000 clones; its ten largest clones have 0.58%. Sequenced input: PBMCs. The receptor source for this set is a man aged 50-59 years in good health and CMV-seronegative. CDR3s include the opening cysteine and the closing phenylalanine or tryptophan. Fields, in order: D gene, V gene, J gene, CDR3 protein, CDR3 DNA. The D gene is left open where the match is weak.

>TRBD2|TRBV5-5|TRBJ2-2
CASSLFAAGSRTGELFF
TGTGCCAGCAGCTTGTTTGCAGCGGGGAGTCGCACCGGGGAGCTGTTTTTT
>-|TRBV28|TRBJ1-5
CASRGPGFSQPQHF
TGTGCCAGCAGAGGTCCGGGGTTTAGCCAGCCCCAGCATTTT
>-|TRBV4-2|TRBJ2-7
CASSQYSGLYEQYF
TGTGCCAGCAGCCAATATTCGGGACTTTACGAGCAGTACTTC
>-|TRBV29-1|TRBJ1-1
CSVYTGYTEAFF
TGCAGCGTGTACACAGGGTACACTGAAGCTTTCTTT
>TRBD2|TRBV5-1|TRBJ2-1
CASSLERGGRDEQFF
TGCGCCAGCAGCTTGGAGCGGGGGGGCCGCGATGAGCAGTTCTTC
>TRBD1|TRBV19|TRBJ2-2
CASSIVPGGEFGYSGELFF
TGTGCCAGTAGTATAGTACCAGGGGGCGAATTCGGGTACTCCGGGGAGCTGTTTTTT
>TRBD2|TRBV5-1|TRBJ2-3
CASSFIRFVAGLTDTQYF
TGCGCCAGCAGCTTTATCCGTTTTGTAGCGGGGCTCACAGATACGCAGTATTTT
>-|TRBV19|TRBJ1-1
CASIQRGGDTEAFF
TGTGCCAGTATTCAGCGGGGGGGGGACACTGAAGCTTTCTTT
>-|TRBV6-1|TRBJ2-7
CASSVWTKASYEQYF
TGTGCCAGCAGTGTATGGACTAAAGCGTCCTACGAGCAGTACTTC
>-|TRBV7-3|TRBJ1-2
CASSQTALGGYTF
TGTGCCAGCAGCCAGACAGCTCTGGGAGGCTACACCTTC
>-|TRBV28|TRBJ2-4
CASSFQGGNIQYF
TGTGCCAGCAGTTTCCAGGGCGGAAACATTCAGTACTTC
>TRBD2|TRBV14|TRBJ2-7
CASSQVPGLAGSLSSYEQYF
TGTGCCAGCAGCCAAGTCCCCGGACTAGCGGGGAGCCTTAGCTCCTACGAGCAGTACTTC
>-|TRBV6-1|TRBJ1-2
CASSELVRGRGANYGYTF
TGTGCCAGCAGTGAATTGGTCCGGGGCAGGGGAGCTAACTATGGCTACACCTTC
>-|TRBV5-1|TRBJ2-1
CASSLGRAAYNEQFF
TGCGCCAGCAGCTTGGGGAGGGCAGCATACAATGAGCAGTTCTTC
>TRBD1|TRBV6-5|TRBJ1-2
CASSRQGLRGYGYTF
TGTGCCAGCAGCAGACAGGGGTTGCGAGGCTATGGCTACACCTTC
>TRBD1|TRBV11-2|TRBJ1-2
CASSRDRAYGYTF
TGTGCCAGCAGCCGGGACAGGGCCTATGGCTACACCTTC
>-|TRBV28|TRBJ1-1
CASSPWGGRGTEAFF
TGTGCCAGCAGTCCTTGGGGGGGACGGGGCACTGAAGCTTTCTTT
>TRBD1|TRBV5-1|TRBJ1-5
CASSLRQGGQPQHF
TGCGCCAGCAGCTTAAGACAGGGGGGACAGCCCCAGCATTTT
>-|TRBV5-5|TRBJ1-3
CASMVASSGNTIYF
TGTGCCAGCATGGTGGCCAGCTCTGGAAACACCATATATTTT
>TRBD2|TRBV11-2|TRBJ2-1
CASSATSGGAYEQFF
TGTGCCAGCAGCGCGACTAGCGGGGGGGCCTATGAGCAGTTCTTC
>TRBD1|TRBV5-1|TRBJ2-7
CASSSGGEQYF
TGCGCCAGCAGCTCAGGGGGCGAGCAGTACTTC
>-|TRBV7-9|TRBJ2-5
CASSSTRVRETQYF
TGTGCCAGCAGCTCCACACGTGTCCGAGAGACCCAGTACTTC
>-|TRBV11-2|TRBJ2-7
CASSRTEGYEQYF
TGTGCCAGCAGCAGAACGGAGGGCTACGAGCAGTACTTC
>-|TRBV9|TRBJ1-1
CASSPLTGLNTEAFF
TGTGCCAGCAGCCCATTGACAGGCCTGAACACTGAAGCTTTCTTT
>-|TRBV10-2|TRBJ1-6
CASSESLGPLHF
TGCGCCAGCAGTGAGTCGCTCGGACCCCTCCACTTT
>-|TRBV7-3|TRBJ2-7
CASSSQGGEQYF
TGTGCCAGCAGCTCCCAGGGGGGCGAGCAGTACTTC
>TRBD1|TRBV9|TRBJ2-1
CASSVALTGSSYNEQFF
TGTGCCAGCAGCGTAGCCCTGACAGGGAGCTCCTACAATGAGCAGTTCTTC
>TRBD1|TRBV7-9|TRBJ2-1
CASSLQGADEQFF
TGTGCCAGCAGCTTACAGGGGGCGGATGAGCAGTTCTTC
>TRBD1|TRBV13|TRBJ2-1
CASSFSGQNYNEQFF
TGTGCCAGCAGCTTCTCGGGACAGAACTACAATGAGCAGTTCTTC
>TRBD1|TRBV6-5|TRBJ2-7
CASSSGTAISYEQYF
TGTGCCAGCAGTTCCGGGACAGCAATCTCCTACGAGCAGTACTTC
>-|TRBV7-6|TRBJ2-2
CASSLGHMNTGELFF
TGTGCCAGCAGCTTAGGGCATATGAACACCGGGGAGCTGTTTTTT
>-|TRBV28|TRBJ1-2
CASSLFSGGHDGYTF
TGTGCCAGCAGTTTATTCTCCGGTGGTCACGATGGCTACACCTTC
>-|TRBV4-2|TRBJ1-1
CASSQEGHANTEAFF
TGTGCCAGCAGCCAAGAGGGACACGCGAACACTGAAGCTTTCTTT
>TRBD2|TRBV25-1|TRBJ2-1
CASSPRTSGTYNEQFF
TGTGCCAGCAGCCCCCGGACTAGCGGGACATACAATGAGCAGTTCTTC
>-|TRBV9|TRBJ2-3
CASSVAGTDTQYF
TGTGCCAGCAGCGTTGCGGGGACAGATACGCAGTATTTT
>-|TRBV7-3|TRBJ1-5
CASSFARNQPQHF
TGTGCCAGCAGCTTCGCCAGAAATCAGCCCCAGCATTTT
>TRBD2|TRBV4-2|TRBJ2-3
CASSRLRGGSTDTQYF
TGTGCCAGCAGCCGGCTGCGGGGGGGAAGCACAGATACGCAGTATTTT
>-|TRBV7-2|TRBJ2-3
CASSLAPSGDTQYF
TGTGCCAGCAGCTTAGCGCCCTCCGGAGATACGCAGTATTTT
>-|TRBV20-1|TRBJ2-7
CSVQYSYEQYF
TGCAGTGTACAGTACTCCTACGAGCAGTACTTC
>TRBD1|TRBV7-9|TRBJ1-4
CASSPGQGTTNEKLFF
TGTGCCAGCAGCCCAGGACAGGGAACAACTAATGAAAAACTGTTTTTT
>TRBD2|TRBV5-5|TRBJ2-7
CASSLGGLAGYEQYF
TGTGCCAGCAGCTTGGGGGGACTAGCGGGGTACGAGCAGTACTTC
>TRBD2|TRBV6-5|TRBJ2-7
CASSYGRVGYEQYF
TGTGCCAGCAGTTACGGGAGGGTAGGCTACGAGCAGTACTTC
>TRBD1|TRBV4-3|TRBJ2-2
CASSHGQGARGELFF
TGCGCCAGCAGCCACGGACAGGGGGCGCGAGGGGAGCTGTTTTTT
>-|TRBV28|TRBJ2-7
CASTPFSGRSYEQYF
TGTGCCAGCACCCCCTTCTCGGGGAGATCCTACGAGCAGTACTTC
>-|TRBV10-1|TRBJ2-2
CASRAGPNTGELFF
TGCGCCAGCAGGGCGGGCCCGAACACCGGGGAGCTGTTTTTT
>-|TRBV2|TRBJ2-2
CASTGDRQINTGELFF
TGTGCCAGCACGGGAGACAGACAGATTAACACCGGGGAGCTGTTTTTT
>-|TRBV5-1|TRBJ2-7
CASSPEPSAYEQYF
TGCGCCAGCAGCCCCGAGCCAAGCGCCTACGAGCAGTACTTC
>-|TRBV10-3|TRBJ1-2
CAISSGEYGYTF
TGTGCCATCAGCTCAGGGGAATATGGCTACACCTTC
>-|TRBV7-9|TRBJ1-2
CASSLEQVRGYTF
TGTGCCAGCAGCCTAGAGCAGGTGCGTGGCTACACCTTC
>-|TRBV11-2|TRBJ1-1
CASKGVGKYTEAFF
TGTGCCAGCAAGGGGGTGGGGAAGTACACTGAAGCTTTCTTT
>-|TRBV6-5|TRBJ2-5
CASSFAGSETQYF
TGTGCCAGCAGTTTTGCGGGGAGTGAGACCCAGTACTTC
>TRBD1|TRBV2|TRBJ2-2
CASRGQRTNTGELFF
TGTGCCAGCAGGGGACAGCGGACGAACACCGGGGAGCTGTTTTTT
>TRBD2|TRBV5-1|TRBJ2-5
CASSISGGALETQYF
TGCGCCAGCAGCATTAGCGGGGGGGCCTTGGAGACCCAGTACTTC
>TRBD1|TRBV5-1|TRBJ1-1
CASSQLRDRGLDTEAFF
TGCGCCAGCAGCCAACTCAGGGACAGGGGATTGGACACTGAAGCTTTCTTT
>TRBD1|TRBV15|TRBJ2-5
CATRELRGETQYF
TGTGCCACCAGGGAACTCAGGGGGGAGACCCAGTACTTC